One TCR beta chain is described in this entry. V lost 0 bases to trimming and J lost 8 bases, with 13 bases between them. Germline V CDR1 and CDR2: KGHSY, FQNENV. The CDR3 runs 15 residues. The sample is drawn from a study of tumor-infiltrating lymphocytes in localized non-small cell lung cancer. Assay used: immunoSEQ multiplex PCR; TCRdb lists only in-frame clones, some missing. This sample has over 10,000 clones; 67% occur once, and the top ten carry 9.5% to 12%. This chain uses TRBV16 with TRBJ2-2, with D perhaps matching TRBD2 (5 bases). This receptor was obtained from a human donor with non-small cell lung cancer. Sequenced: uninvolved lung tissue not adjacent to the tumor. The CDR3 DNA sequence: TGTGCCAGCAGCCAATCGGCGGGTTCTGCAGGGGAGCTGTTTTTT. It is translated as CASSQSAGSAGELFF.